This T cell receptor beta chain was recorded in a study of shared clonotypes between healthy human individuals. Study at large: CD4 naive and memory got three plates each, CD8 naive two, CD8 memory one.

CD4+ cells were split into CD45RA+ naive and CD45RA-negative memory subsets. Regarding the study as a whole: Relative to their counterparts shared across all four donors, non-shared clonotypes exhibited diminished generation probabilities. In having few donors, the study represented limited genetic and exposure-history diversity.

This CDR3 comprises 15 residues. The trim removed 4 bases at V and 1 base at J, leaving 2 bases unmatched. The germline CDR1 and CDR2 sequences are SGDLS and YYNGEE. Measured with immunoSEQ multiplex PCR; TCRdb has only the in-frame clones, and not every one. The top ten clones hold approximately 0.52% of a sample with approximately 1.1 million clones, about 84% of them seen once. To note about this clone: Its antigen is unidentified.

This receptor was obtained from a man younger than 35 in good health. Some clones in this sample may be carry-over from other donors' samples. Sequenced input: memory CD4+ T cells from PBMCs. Regarding subset: CD45RA-negative fraction. V is TRBV9 and J is TRBJ2-1, with 10 bases identical to TRBD1. The CDR3 loop reads CASSLDRGSYNEQFF. DNA of the CDR3: TGTGCCAGCAGCTTGGACAGGGGGTCCTACAATGAGCAGTTCTTC.